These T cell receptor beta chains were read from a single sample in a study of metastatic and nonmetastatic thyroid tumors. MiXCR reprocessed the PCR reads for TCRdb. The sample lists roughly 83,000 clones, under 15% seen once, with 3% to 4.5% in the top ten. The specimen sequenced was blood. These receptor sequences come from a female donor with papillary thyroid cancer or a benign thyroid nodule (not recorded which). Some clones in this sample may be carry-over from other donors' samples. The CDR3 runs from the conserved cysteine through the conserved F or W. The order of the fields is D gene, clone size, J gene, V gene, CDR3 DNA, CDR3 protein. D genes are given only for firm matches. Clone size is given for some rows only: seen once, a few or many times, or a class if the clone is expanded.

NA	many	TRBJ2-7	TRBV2	TGTGCCAGCAGCATACTCTACGAGCAGTACTTC	CASSILYEQYF
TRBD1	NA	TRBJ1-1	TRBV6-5	TGTGCCAGCAGTTACTCGCAGGGGGCAGCCACTGAAGCTTTCTTT	CASSYSQGAATEAFF
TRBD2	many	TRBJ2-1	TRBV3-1	TGTGCCAGCAGCCAATTAAGCGGGGGGGTAGATGAGCAGTTCTTC	CASSQLSGGVDEQFF
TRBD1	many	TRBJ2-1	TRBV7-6	TGTGCCAGCAGCCCTAGACAGGGAAGTTACAATGAGCAGTTCTTC	CASSPRQGSYNEQFF
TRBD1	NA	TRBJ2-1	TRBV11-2	TGTGCCAGCAGCGCCGGACAGGGGTGGTCCTACAATGAGCAGTTCTTC	CASSAGQGWSYNEQFF
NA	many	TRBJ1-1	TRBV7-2	TGTGCCAGCAGCGCCACGCAGGGGTGGAACACTGAAGCTTTCTTT	CASSATQGWNTEAFF
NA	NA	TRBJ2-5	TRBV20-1	TGCAGTGATTCTACCGGGACTGAAGAAGAGACCCAGTACTTC	CSDSTGTEEETQYF
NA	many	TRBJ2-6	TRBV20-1	TGCAGTGCTAGACAGCAGTCCGGGGCCAACGTCCTGACTTTC	CSARQQSGANVLTF
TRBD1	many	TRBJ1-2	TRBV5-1	TGCGCCAGCAGCTTCACCGGGACAGGGTCGCATGGCTACACCTTC	CASSFTGTGSHGYTF
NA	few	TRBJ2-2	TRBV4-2	TGTGCCAGCAGCCAAGATCAGCCAGGGTACACCGGGGAGCTGTTTTTT	CASSQDQPGYTGELFF
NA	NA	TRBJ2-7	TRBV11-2	TGTGCCAGCAGCTTGGTGGGCCGACCGGGCCCCGCCTACGAGCAGTACTTC	CASSLVGRPGPAYEQYF
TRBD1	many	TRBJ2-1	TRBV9	TGTGCCAGCAGCGTAGGGCAGGGGGTGCACTACAATGAGCAGTTCTTC	CASSVGQGVHYNEQFF
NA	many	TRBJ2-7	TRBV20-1	TGCAGTGCTCAGAAGACACCCGCGGGAAACGAGCAGTACTTC	CSAQKTPAGNEQYF
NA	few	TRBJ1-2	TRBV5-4	TGTGCCAGCAGCTTGGCCGGGGGCGGAGGAGGCTACACCTTC	CASSLAGGGGGYTF
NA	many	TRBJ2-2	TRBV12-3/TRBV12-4	TGTGCCAGCAGTTCCCGACTCCGGGGGACCGGGGAGCTGTTTTTT	CASSSRLRGTGELFF
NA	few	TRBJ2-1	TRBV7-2	TGTGCCAGCATGCCGGACGGCCCTGAGCAGTTCTTC	CASMPDGPEQFF
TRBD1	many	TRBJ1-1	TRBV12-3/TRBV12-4	TGTGCCAGCAGCCTAACAGGGGGGGCTACTGAAGCTTTCTTT	CASSLTGGATEAFF
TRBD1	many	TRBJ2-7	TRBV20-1	TGCAGTGCTAAGAGGACAGGGGGATACGAGCAGTACTTC	CSAKRTGGYEQYF
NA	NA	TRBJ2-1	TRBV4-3	TGCGCCAGCAGCCAAGACACTCGAGCCAATGAGCAGTTCTTC	CASSQDTRANEQFF
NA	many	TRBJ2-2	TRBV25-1	TGTGCCAGCAGTGACCCTAGGTCGAACACCGGGGAGCTGTTTTTT	CASSDPRSNTGELFF
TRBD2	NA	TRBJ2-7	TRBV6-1	TGTGCCAGCACCTACACAACTAGCGGGAGTACTCACGAGCAGTACTTC	CASTYTTSGSTHEQYF
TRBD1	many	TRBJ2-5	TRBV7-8	TGTGCCAGCAGCTCAGGACAGGGGAAGTCAGAGACCCAGTACTTC	CASSSGQGKSETQYF
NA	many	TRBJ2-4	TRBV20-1	TGCAGTGCTAGCCCCTCTACTAGCCTGGTTAAAAACATTCAGTACTTC	CSASPSTSLVKNIQYF
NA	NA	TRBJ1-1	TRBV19	TGTGCCAGTAGTACTGGAGGAGGGGTGACCGAAGCTTTCTTT	CASSTGGGVTEAFF
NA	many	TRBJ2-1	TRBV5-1	TGCGCCAGCAGCTCGCTCCAGGGGGGCCCCAATGAGCAGTTCTTC	CASSSLQGGPNEQFF
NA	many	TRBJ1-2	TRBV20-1	TGCAGTGCTATATTGGGTGGCTACACCTTC	CSAILGGYTF
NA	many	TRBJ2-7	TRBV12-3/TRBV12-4	TGTGCCAGCAGTTTAAGCGGTACCTACGAGCAGTACTTC	CASSLSGTYEQYF
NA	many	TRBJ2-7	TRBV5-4	TGTGCCAGCAGCTTGGAAACAGAGTACTTC	CASSLETEYF
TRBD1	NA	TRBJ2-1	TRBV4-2	TGTGCCAGCAGCGAGGGGGCTAATGAGCAGTTCTTC	CASSEGANEQFF
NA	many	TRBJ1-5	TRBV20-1	TGCAGTGCCAGACGGAATAGCAATCAGCCCCAGCATTTT	CSARRNSNQPQHF
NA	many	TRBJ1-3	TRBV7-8	TGTGCCAGCAGCTTATCTCGTTGGCCCAGGGTATCGTCCATATATTTT	CASSLSRWPRVSSIYF
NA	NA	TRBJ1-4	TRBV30	TGTGCCTGGATTGTCCTGACAGTGGGAGATGAAAAACTGCTTTTT	CAWIVLTVGDEKLLF
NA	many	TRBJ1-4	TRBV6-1	TGTGCCAGCTCCGCGGGTGGAGAGTTGGAAAAACTGTTTTTT	CASSAGGELEKLFF
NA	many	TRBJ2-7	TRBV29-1	TGCAGCGTAAAGGGAAACTACGAGCAGTACTTC	CSVKGNYEQYF
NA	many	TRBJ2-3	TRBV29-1	TGCAGCGTGGGAACCCCGGCCCTCCGAGATACGCAGTATTTT	CSVGTPALRDTQYF
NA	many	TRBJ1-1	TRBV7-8	TGTGCCAGCAGCCAATTCCGCACGCAAGGGATGGGCACTGAAGCTTTCTTT	CASSQFRTQGMGTEAFF
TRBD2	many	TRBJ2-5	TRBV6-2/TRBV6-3	TGTGCCAGCAGTTACACTAGCGGGGGGCAAGAGACCCAGTACTTC	CASSYTSGGQETQYF
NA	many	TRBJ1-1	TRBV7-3	TGTGCCAGCAGTCTAGGGGGGGGCGCCGGGAACACTGAAGCTTTCTTT	CASSLGGGAGNTEAFF
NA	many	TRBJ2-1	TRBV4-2	TGTGCCAGCAGCCAAGACGCTAAACCAAACAATGAGCAGTTCTTC	CASSQDAKPNNEQFF
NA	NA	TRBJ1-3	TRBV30	TGTGCCTGGAGTGTAAGCGGGGACACCATATATTTT	CAWSVSGDTIYF
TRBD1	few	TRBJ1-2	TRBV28	TGTGCCGGCATTGTCCGGGACAGGCCCTCTGGGGTTGGCTACACCTTC	CAGIVRDRPSGVGYTF
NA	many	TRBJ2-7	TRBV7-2	TGTGCCAGCAGTTTACCTCAGACCCCCTACGAGCAGTACTTC	CASSLPQTPYEQYF
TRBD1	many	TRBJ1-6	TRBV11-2	TGTGCCAGCAGCTTATACGGGACAGGGGATAATTCACCCCTCCACTTT	CASSLYGTGDNSPLHF
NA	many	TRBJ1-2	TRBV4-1	TGCGCCAGCAGCCAAGAGCAAAGGGCCAACTATGGCTACACCTTC	CASSQEQRANYGYTF
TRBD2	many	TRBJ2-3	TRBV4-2	TGTGCCAGCAGCCAAACGTTTTCGCGGGGGGGCGCAGATACGCAGTATTTT	CASSQTFSRGGADTQYF
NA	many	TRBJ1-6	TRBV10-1	TGCGCCAGCAGTGTTGGGGGCGTCAATTCACCCCTCCACTTT	CASSVGGVNSPLHF
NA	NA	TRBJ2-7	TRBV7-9	TGTGCCAGCAGCCCCTCGGGGGCCTACGAGCAGTACTTC	CASSPSGAYEQYF
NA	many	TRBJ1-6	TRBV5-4	TGTGCCAGCAGCTTGCAGGGCAGGGATAATTCACCCCTCCACTTT	CASSLQGRDNSPLHF
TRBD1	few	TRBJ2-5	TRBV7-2	TGTGCCAGCAGCTTTGCCGGGACAGCCCAAGAGACCCAGTACTTC	CASSFAGTAQETQYF
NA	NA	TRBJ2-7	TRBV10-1	TGCGCCATCAGTGCCGGCGGCGAGCAGTACTTC	CAISAGGEQYF
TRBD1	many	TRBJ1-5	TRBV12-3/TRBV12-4	TGTGCCAGCAGTTCCCGGACAGGGGGAGATCAGCCCCAGCATTTT	CASSSRTGGDQPQHF
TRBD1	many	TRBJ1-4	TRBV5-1	TGCGCCAGCAGCATGATCCGACAGGGTGGGAATGAAAAACTGTTTTTT	CASSMIRQGGNEKLFF
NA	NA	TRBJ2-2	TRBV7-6	TGTGCCAGCAGCTTAGCAGGGGCACTAGGGGAGCTGTTTTTT	CASSLAGALGELFF
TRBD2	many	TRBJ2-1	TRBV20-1	TGCAGTAGGGCGGGGGGCCCATACAATGAGCAGTTCTTC	CSRAGGPYNEQFF
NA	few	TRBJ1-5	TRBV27	TGTGCCAGCAGCCCCAAGCCCGCCCTAACAGGGAGGCGCAATCAGCCCCAGCATTTT	CASSPKPALTGRRNQPQHF
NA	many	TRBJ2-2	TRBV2	TGTGCCAGCGGGGGCGAGGGGCCGTACACCGGGGAGCTGTTTTTT	CASGGEGPYTGELFF
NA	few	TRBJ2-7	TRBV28	TGTGCCAGCAGTTTTTTTGGCGAATACAGGGCCGAGCAGTACTTC	CASSFFGEYRAEQYF